This T cell receptor beta chain was identified during a study of response to subunit inactivated influenza vaccine. This CDR3 is built from 19 residues. CDR1 and CDR2 (germline): MGHRA, YSYEKL. V was clipped by 4 bases and J by 0 bases; unmatched bases: 10. TCRdb ran MiXCR on the RT-PCR reads and lists one entry per CDR3 protein. Of more than 600,000 distinct CDR3 sequences listed, 18% are singletons. This TCR came from a man aged 45 to 65 who received an inactivated influenza vaccine. Specimen: PBMCs from blood, collected more than 4 days after vaccination. The V gene is TRBV4-1, the J gene TRBJ2-4, with 12 bases that match TRBD2. This CDR3 is CASSPGLAGIHLAKNIQYF. The DNA for the CDR3 is TGCGCCAGCAGCCCCGGACTAGCGGGGATACACTTAGCCAAAAACATTCAGTACTTC.